This TCR beta chain originates from a study of cytomegalovirus exposure and HLA in healthy donors. Trimming shortened V by 6 bases and J by 1 base, and 12 bases separated the two germline ends. This CDR3 spans 14 amino acids. CDR1 is SNHLY and CDR2 is FYNNEI in the germline V gene. Study-wide points: Analyses of presence/absence relied on an assumption of roughly uniform sequencing depth across donors. For most TCR beta V segments, an earlier analysis put the productive rate at about 87% or about 30% of the time. TRBV6-2, TRBV6-3 and other indistinguishable V segments were excluded.

Regarding this clone: Its antigen is not known.

PCR was performed using 60 Vbeta and 13 Jbeta primers. TCRdb's copy holds only in-frame clones and misses some; the assay was immunoSEQ multiplex PCR. This table holds under 200,000 clones, approximately 78% found once. The sample taken for sequencing was PBMCs. The receptor comes from a woman between 35 and 50 years old in good health and CMV-seronegative. This rearrangement joins TRBV2 to TRBJ1-1, with a weak D call TRBD1 (6 bases). This CDR3 reads CASRQGPGNTEAFF. CDR3 in DNA: TGTGCCAGCAGACAGGGTCCCGGGAACACTGAAGCTTTCTTT.